This T cell receptor beta chain came from a study of CD4 T cells in relation to SARS-CoV-2 and coronaviruses. Profiled with immunoSEQ multiplex PCR; TCRdb holds only in-frame clones, not every one. This table holds tens of thousands of clones, approximately 85% found once. CDR1 and CDR2 from the germline V gene are MDHEN and SYDVKM. V shed 5 bases and J shed 0 bases, with 8 bases lying between them. This CDR3 has 14 residues. This clonotype originated in an adult with COVID-19. The specimen was memory CD4+ T cells from PBMCs. The chain has TRBV28 and TRBJ1-5; no definite D call. The CDR3 loop reads CASSHGGSNQPQHF. Here the CDR3 DNA reads TGTGCCAGCAGTCACGGCGGTAGCAATCAGCCCCAGCATTTT. Variable domain in full (rest from reference TRBV28 and TRBJ1-5): DVKVTQSSRYLVKRTGEKVFLECVQDMDHENMFWYRQDPGLGLRLIYFSYDVKMKEKGDIPEGYSVSREKKERFSLILESASTNQTSMYLCASSHGGSNQPQHFGDGTRLSIL.